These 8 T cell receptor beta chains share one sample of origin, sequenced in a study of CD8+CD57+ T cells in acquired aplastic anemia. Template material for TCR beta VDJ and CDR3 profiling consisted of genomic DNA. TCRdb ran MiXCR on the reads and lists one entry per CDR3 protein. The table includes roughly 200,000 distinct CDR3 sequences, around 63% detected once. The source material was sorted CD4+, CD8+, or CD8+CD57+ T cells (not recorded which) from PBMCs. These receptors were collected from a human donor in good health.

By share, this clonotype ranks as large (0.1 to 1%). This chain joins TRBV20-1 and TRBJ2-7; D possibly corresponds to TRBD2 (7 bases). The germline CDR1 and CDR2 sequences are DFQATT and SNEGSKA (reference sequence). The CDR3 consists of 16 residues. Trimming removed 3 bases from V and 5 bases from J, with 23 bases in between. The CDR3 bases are TGCAGTGCTAGGGACTTCGAGGGGGGGCTTTTCGACGAGCAGTACTTC. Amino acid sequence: CSARDFEGGLFDEQYF.

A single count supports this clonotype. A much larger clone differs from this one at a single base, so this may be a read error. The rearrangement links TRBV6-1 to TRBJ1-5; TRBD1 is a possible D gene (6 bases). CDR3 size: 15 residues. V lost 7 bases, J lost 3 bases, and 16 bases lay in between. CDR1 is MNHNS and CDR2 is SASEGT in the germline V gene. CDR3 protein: CASNRAHRDNQPQHF. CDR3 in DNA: TGTGCCAGCAACAGGGCGCACAGGGACAATCAGCCCCAGCATTTT.

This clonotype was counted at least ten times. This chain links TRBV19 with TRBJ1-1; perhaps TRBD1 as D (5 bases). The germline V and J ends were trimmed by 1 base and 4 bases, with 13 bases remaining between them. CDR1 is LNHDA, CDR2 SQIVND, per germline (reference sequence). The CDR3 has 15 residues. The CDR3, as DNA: TGTGCCAGTAGTATAGGCGGGGGAGGTATCACTGAAGCTTTCTTT. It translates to CASSIGGGGITEAFF.

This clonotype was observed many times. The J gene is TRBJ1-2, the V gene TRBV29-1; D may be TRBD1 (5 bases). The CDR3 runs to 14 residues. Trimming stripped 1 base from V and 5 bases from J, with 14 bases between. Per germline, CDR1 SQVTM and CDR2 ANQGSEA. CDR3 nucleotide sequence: TGCAGCGTTGAAGTTCCCGGGGCTACGTATGGCTACACCTTC. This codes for CSVEVPGATYGYTF.

The CDR3 nucleotides read TGTGCCAGCATTAGCGGTCTCTCCTACAATGAGCAGTTCTTC. Protein: CASISGLSYNEQFF. V and J are TRBV28 and TRBJ2-1; possible D gene TRBD2, 6 bases. Trimming stripped 7 bases from V and 0 bases from J, with 10 bases between. Germline V lookup: CDR1 MDHEN, CDR2 SYDVKM. The CDR3 runs 14 residues.

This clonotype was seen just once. CDR3 bases: TGTGCCAGCAGTAGGAGGGACACAGATACGCAGTATTTT. As protein: CASSRRDTDTQYF. The V and J genes are TRBV6-4 and TRBJ2-3, with D possibly matching TRBD2 (6 bases). Germline V gene lookup returns CDR1 MRHNA and CDR2 SNTAGT. V was clipped by 5 bases and J by 2 bases, with 8 bases between them. This CDR3 spans 13 amino acids.

The CDR3 is CSAPTGGYEQYF. The CDR3 DNA follows: TGCAGTGCCCCGACAGGGGGCTACGAGCAGTACTTC. The chain combines TRBV20-1 with TRBJ2-7; 9 bases fit TRBD1. The CDR3 length is 12 residues. With V trimmed by 6 bases and J by 3 bases, 3 bases remained unmatched. The germline V gene has CDR1 DFQATT and CDR2 SNEGSKA (reference sequence).

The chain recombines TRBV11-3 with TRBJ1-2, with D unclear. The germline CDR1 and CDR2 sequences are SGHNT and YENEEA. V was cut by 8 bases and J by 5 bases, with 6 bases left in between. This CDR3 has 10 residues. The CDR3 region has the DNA TGTGCCAGCGGGGTTTATGGCTACACCTTC. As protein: CASGVYGYTF.